This T cell receptor beta chain is drawn from a study of T-cell reconstitution after alpha-beta-depleted transplantation in children. The library targeted TCRbeta and was prepared with unique molecular identifiers. TCRdb re-derived calls from the PCR reads in MiXCR, one entry per CDR3 protein. The table has about 100,000 distinct CDR3 sequences, around 6.4% seen once. A remark on this clonotype: What it binds is not known.

Study-level findings and limits: In some patients, recipient T cells and intrathymic progenitors surviving conditioning explained high day-60 diversity. Newly generated T cells supplied most T-cell counts and diversity one year post-transplant. Alpha-beta T cells present about two months after transplant were reported to originate from several hundred expanded graft clones.

This material consisted of PBMCs, mostly from graft donor cells, taken 360 days after TCRalphabeta/CD19-depleted stem cell transplant. This sequence originates from a male patient aged 2-9 years who had a stem cell transplant for acute lymphoblastic leukemia, so the T cells may come from the graft donor.

DNA of the CDR3: TGTGCCAGCAGCCAAGAAGACCCCCGGGGCGGGGGGGCCAATGAGCAGTTCTTC. It encodes CASSQEDPRGGGANEQFF. The chain links TRBV3-1 to TRBJ2-1, with 9 nucleotides matching TRBD2. Trimming at V came to 0 bases and at J to 6 bases, leaving 12 bases not matched to a gene. CDR3 length: 18 amino acids. From germline, CDR1 is LGHDT and CDR2 YNNKEL (reference sequence).